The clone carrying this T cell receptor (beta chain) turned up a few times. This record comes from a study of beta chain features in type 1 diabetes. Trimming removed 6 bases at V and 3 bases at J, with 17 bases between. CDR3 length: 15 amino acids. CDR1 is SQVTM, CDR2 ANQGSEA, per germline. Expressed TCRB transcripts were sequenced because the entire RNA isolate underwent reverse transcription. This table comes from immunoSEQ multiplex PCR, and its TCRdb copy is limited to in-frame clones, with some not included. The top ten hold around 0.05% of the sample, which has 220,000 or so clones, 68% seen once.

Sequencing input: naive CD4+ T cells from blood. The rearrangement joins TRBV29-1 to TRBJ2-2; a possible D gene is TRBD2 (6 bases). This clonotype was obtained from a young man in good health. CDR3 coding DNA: TGCAGCGTAGGCGGGGAAGGTGCTTACACCGGGGAGCTGTTTTTT. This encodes CSVGGEGAYTGELFF.